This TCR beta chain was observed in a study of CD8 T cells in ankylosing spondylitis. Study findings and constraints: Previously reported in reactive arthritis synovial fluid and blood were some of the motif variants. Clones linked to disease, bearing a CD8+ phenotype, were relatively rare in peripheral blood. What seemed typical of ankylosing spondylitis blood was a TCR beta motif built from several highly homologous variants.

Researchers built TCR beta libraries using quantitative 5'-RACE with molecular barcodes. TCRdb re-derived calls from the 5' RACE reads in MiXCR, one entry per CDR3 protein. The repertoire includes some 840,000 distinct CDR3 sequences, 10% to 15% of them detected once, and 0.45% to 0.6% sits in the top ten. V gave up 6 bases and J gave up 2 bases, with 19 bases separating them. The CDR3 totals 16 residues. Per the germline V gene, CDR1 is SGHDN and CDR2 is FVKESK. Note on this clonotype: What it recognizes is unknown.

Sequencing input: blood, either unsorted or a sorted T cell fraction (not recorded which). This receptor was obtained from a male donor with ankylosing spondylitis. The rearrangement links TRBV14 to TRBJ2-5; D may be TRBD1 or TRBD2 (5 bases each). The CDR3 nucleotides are TGTGCCAGCAGTCCCGGCAGGATTGGGGGACAAGAGACCCAGTACTTC. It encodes CASSPGRIGGQETQYF.